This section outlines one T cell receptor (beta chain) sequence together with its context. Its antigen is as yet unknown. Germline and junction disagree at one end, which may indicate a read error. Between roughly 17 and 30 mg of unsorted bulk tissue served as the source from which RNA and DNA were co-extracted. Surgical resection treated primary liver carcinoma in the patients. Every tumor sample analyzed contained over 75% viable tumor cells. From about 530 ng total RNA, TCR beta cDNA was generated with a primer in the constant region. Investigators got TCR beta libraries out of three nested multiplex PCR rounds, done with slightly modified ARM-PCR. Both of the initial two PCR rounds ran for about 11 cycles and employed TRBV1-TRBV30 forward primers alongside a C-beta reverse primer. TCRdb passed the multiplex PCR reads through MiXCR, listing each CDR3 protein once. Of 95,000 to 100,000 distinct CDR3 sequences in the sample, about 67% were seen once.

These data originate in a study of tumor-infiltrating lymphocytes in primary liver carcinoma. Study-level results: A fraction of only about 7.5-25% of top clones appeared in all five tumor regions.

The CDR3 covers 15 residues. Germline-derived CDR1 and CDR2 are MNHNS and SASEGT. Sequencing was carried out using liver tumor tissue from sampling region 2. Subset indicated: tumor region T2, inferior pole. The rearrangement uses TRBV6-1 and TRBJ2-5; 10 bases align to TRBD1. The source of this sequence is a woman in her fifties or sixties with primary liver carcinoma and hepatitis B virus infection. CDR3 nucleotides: TGTGCCAGCAGTGAAGTGACAGGGGGCGTAGAGGCCCAGTACTTC. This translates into CASSEVTGGVEAQYF.